The sample holds a few counts of the clone carrying this T cell receptor (beta chain). Its antigen remains unknown. This entry belongs to a study of CD8+CD57+ T cells in acquired aplastic anemia. Study-level information: Roughly 3.2 ug was the average amount of DNA from sorted CD4+ and CD8+ cells. On average, healthy donors gave 10 million to 14 million reads for CD4+ cells. Study findings and constraints: Found in both controls and patients were some 30 CD8+ CDR3 sequences. Patients and healthy controls showed no significant CD8+ Simpson's diversity difference.

CDR3 and TCR beta VDJ profiling relied on a genomic DNA template. TCRdb reprocessed the reads with MiXCR, giving one entry per CDR3 protein. The sample records tens of thousands of distinct CDR3 sequences, around three quarters being singletons. The CDR3 has 14 amino acids. CDR1 is SNHLY and CDR2 is FYNNEI in the germline V gene. Trimming removed 6 bases from V and 5 bases from J; junction bases left unmatched: 1. Input material: sorted CD4+, CD8+, or CD8+CD57+ T cells (not recorded which) from PBMCs. This chain uses TRBV2 with TRBJ2-2, with 12 bases matching TRBD2. The receptor's source is a human donor in good health, serving as a control. The CDR3 sequence is CASRLAGGTGELFF. The CDR3 nucleotides read TGTGCCAGCAGACTAGCGGGGGGTACCGGGGAGCTGTTTTTT.